This T cell receptor beta chain was observed in a study of cytomegalovirus exposure and HLA in healthy donors. Study-wide results and caveats: Trimming of TCR beta V- and J-genes showed a link, identified in a later analysis, to a missense DCLRE1C variant. TCR beta sequences reportedly predicted most subjects' HLA-A and HLA-B alleles accurately. Rare sequences made up most TCRs, while some public TCRs were found in many donors. TCR beta chains associated with HLA were, in a later analysis, more clonally expanded than equally common others.

The CDR3 spans 13 residues. Germline CDR1 and CDR2: MDHEN and SYDVKM. Trimming stripped 1 base from V and 0 bases from J, with 3 bases between. 60 Vbeta and 13 Jbeta primers were used in PCR. The data were produced by immunoSEQ multiplex PCR, yet TCRdb's version contains in-frame clones alone and is incomplete. The sample has roughly 150,000 clones, more than 75% seen once. Notes on this clone: Its antigen is as yet unknown.

The receptor was isolated from a man younger than 40 in good health and CMV-seropositive. The sequencing input was PBMCs. The chain carries TRBV28 and TRBJ1-1; D is uncertain. The CDR3 sequence: CASSLSVNTEAFF. The CDR3 DNA follows: TGTGCCAGCAGTTTATCAGTGAACACTGAAGCTTTCTTT.